A selection of T cell receptor beta chains follows, all from one sample in a study of cytomegalovirus exposure and HLA in healthy donors. Clones were sequenced by immunoSEQ multiplex PCR, and TCRdb holds only the in-frame ones, with some missing. The sample comprises 150,000 to 250,000 clones, under 90% of which are singletons, and about 0.1% rests with the top ten. The material sequenced was PBMCs. These receptors were taken from a boy aged 2-15 years in good health and CMV-seronegative. Each CDR3 is given with its conserved first and last residue. D genes are given only for firm matches. The size entry is marked missing in some rows and otherwise reads once, few, many or a size class.

>few|TRBJ2-7|TRBV11-2|NA
CASSRRLASMGEQYF
TGTGCCAGCAGCCGCCGGCTAGCATCAATGGGTGAGCAGTACTTC
>NA|TRBJ2-7|TRBV6-1|NA
CASSEWAEQYF
TGTGCCAGCAGTGAATGGGCTGAGCAGTACTTC
>NA|TRBJ1-1|TRBV19|NA
CASRGAFWTEAFF
TGTGCCAGTAGAGGGGCGTTCTGGACTGAAGCTTTCTTT
>NA|TRBJ1-2|TRBV19|TRBD1
CATRQGFRAYGYTF
TGTGCCACCCGACAGGGTTTTCGCGCCTATGGCTACACCTTC
>NA|TRBJ2-1|TRBV7-2|TRBD2
CASSLAGLAGNNEQFF
TGTGCCAGCAGCTTAGCGGGACTAGCGGGGAACAATGAGCAGTTCTTC
>once|TRBJ2-1|TRBV11-1|TRBD1
CASSLADRSGYNEQFF
TGTGCCAGCAGCTTAGCGGACAGGTCAGGGTACAATGAGCAGTTCTTC
>NA|TRBJ1-4|TRBV23-1|NA
CASSRPSLGANEKLFF
TGCGCCAGCAGTCGACCCTCCTTAGGAGCTAATGAAAAACTGTTTTTT
>few|TRBJ2-2|TRBV7-9|TRBD2
CASSTGGGPNTGELFF
TGTGCCAGCAGCACCGGGGGAGGGCCGAACACCGGGGAGCTGTTTTTT
>NA|TRBJ2-7|TRBV2|NA
CASTSARGTYEQYF
TGTGCCAGCACCTCGGCCAGGGGCACCTACGAGCAGTACTTC
>NA|TRBJ2-3|TRBV19|NA
CASSISAAHFTDTQYF
TGTGCCAGTAGTATATCGGCGGCACATTTCACAGATACGCAGTATTTT
>NA|TRBJ1-1|TRBV19|TRBD1
CASSLGTGAFF
TGTGCCAGTAGCCTCGGGACAGGAGCTTTCTTT
>NA|TRBJ1-6|TRBV10-3|NA
CAIGRDSGSNSPLHF
TGTGCCATCGGGCGGGATTCAGGGTCTAATTCACCCCTCCACTTT
>NA|TRBJ2-7|TRBV30|NA
CAWSVGVEVYEQYF
TGTGCCTGGAGTGTAGGGGTTGAAGTGTACGAGCAGTACTTC
>NA|TRBJ1-2|TRBV7-9|TRBD1
CASSLDEGQGDRYGYTF
TGTGCCAGCAGCTTAGATGAGGGACAGGGGGATCGGTATGGCTACACCTTC
>NA|TRBJ1-1|TRBV18|NA
CASSPSGRGTNTEAFF
TGTGCCAGCTCACCGTCGGGGAGGGGCACGAACACTGAAGCTTTCTTT
>NA|TRBJ2-5|TRBV30|TRBD2
CAWSVLAGEKETQYF
TGTGCCTGGAGTGTACTAGCGGGGGAAAAAGAGACCCAGTACTTC
>NA|TRBJ2-5|TRBV7-8|NA
CASSFWSPVGVEQETQYF
TGTGCCAGCAGCTTTTGGTCACCGGTTGGAGTAGAACAAGAGACCCAGTACTTC
>NA|TRBJ2-7|TRBV5-1|NA
CASSDPSSSYEQYF
TGCGCCAGCAGCGACCCGTCTAGCTCCTACGAGCAGTACTTC
>few|TRBJ2-5|TRBV27|TRBD2
CASSSPEAGGKKQYF
TGTGCCAGCAGTTCCCCAGAGGCGGGGGGGAAAAAGCAGTACTTC
>NA|TRBJ1-2|TRBV6-1|TRBD1
CASSGTANYGYTF
TGTGCCAGCAGCGGGACAGCTAACTATGGCTACACCTTC
>NA|TRBJ2-7|TRBV7-8|NA
CASSLLVQGTFSYEQYF
TGTGCCAGCAGCTTATTAGTCCAGGGGACCTTCTCCTACGAGCAGTACTTC
>NA|TRBJ2-2|TRBV9|TRBD1
CASSVAFMSAGGPGELFF
TGTGCCAGCAGCGTAGCCTTTATGTCGGCAGGGGGCCCCGGGGAGCTGTTTTTT
>NA|TRBJ2-1|TRBV4-3|TRBD2
CASSPAYDSGGEHEQFF
TGCGCCAGCAGCCCCGCGTATGATAGCGGGGGGGAACATGAGCAGTTCTTC
>once|TRBJ2-7|TRBV7-6|NA
CASSDNNYEQYF
TGTGCCAGCAGCGATAACAACTACGAGCAGTACTTC
>NA|TRBJ2-1|TRBV30|NA
CAWSGTGVYEQFF
TGTGCCTGGAGCGGAACGGGGGTTTATGAGCAGTTCTTC
>NA|TRBJ1-2|TRBV30|NA
CAWSVSDLSYGYTF
TGTGCCTGGAGTGTAAGTGACTTGAGCTATGGCTACACCTTC
>NA|TRBJ2-3|TRBV7-7|TRBD1
CASSPTGSSSTDTQYF
TGTGCTAGCAGCCCGACAGGGAGCTCTAGCACAGATACGCAGTATTTT
>NA|TRBJ2-3|TRBV28|NA
CASSPDLSTSRTVKAQYF
TGTGCCAGCAGTCCGGACCTATCTACTAGCAGGACTGTTAAAGCGCAGTATTTT
>NA|TRBJ1-2|TRBV5-1|TRBD1
CASSPGQGADYGYTF
TGCGCCAGCAGCCCAGGACAGGGGGCTGACTATGGCTACACCTTC
>NA|TRBJ2-7|TRBV19|TRBD2
CASTPRARGGLLRSREQYF
TGTGCCAGTACCCCGCGGGCGCGGGGGGGCCTTCTGAGATCGAGGGAGCAGTACTTC
>NA|TRBJ1-3|TRBV13|NA
CASSTGEYSGNTIYF
TGTGCCAGCAGCACCGGAGAATACTCTGGAAACACCATATATTTT
>NA|TRBJ1-1|TRBV10-3|NA
CAISSIIRGRGNTEAFF
TGTGCCATCAGCAGTATTATCAGGGGCCGGGGGAACACTGAAGCTTTCTTT
>NA|TRBJ2-2|TRBV9|TRBD2
CASSADSLAGGPDTGELFF
TGTGCCAGCAGCGCAGACTCACTAGCGGGGGGGCCCGACACCGGGGAGCTGTTTTTT
>NA|TRBJ2-5|TRBV5-1|TRBD2
CASSPGGLAGETQYF
TGCGCCAGCAGCCCGGGAGGGCTAGCGGGGGAGACCCAGTACTTC
>NA|TRBJ2-1|TRBV7-6|TRBD2
CASSLLAGSYNEQFF
TGTGCCAGCAGCCTACTAGCGGGGTCCTACAATGAGCAGTTCTTC
>NA|TRBJ1-3|TRBV6-6|NA
CASSNRDTRSGNTIYF
TGTGCCAGCAGTAACCGGGACACTCGTTCTGGAAACACCATATATTTT
>NA|TRBJ2-1|TRBV4-3|NA
CASSQDRVGDNEQFF
TGCGCCAGCAGCCAAGACAGGGTGGGTGACAATGAGCAGTTCTTC
>NA|TRBJ1-2|TRBV19|TRBD1
CASSIRSPGTGVGYTF
TGTGCCAGTAGTATAAGGTCTCCGGGGACAGGGGTAGGCTACACCTTC
>NA|TRBJ1-6|TRBV7-9|NA
CASSLGAGSPLHF
TGTGCCAGCAGCTTAGGTGCGGGTTCACCCCTCCACTTT
>NA|TRBJ1-6|TRBV30|TRBD1
CAWSPGQDSPLHF
TGTGCCTGGAGCCCGGGACAGGATTCACCCCTCCACTTT
>NA|TRBJ2-3|TRBV6-5|NA
CASSRGKGGPQYF
TGCGCCAGCAGCAGGGGGAAGGGGGGACCGCAGTATTTT
>NA|TRBJ1-1|TRBV7-2|NA
CASSWSPGLMNTEAFF
TGTGCCAGCAGCTGGTCCCCGGGACTTATGAACACTGAAGCTTTCTTT
>NA|TRBJ2-4|TRBV10-2|TRBD2
CASSDGRGALLLAKNIQYF
TGCGCCAGCAGTGACGGGCGGGGGGCCTTACTACTAGCCAAAAACATTCAGTACTTC
>NA|TRBJ1-2|TRBV6-6|NA
CASSFHGGQGGYTF
TGTGCCAGCAGTTTCCACGGGGGGCAGGGTGGCTACACCTTC
>NA|TRBJ1-3|TRBV6-5|NA
CASSRALGNTIYF
TGTGCCAGCTCCCGAGCCTTGGGAAACACCATATATTTT
>NA|TRBJ2-5|TRBV18|NA
CASSLLQETQYF
TGTGCCAGCTCACTCCTCCAAGAGACCCAGTACTTC
>NA|TRBJ1-1|TRBV6-6|NA
CASSRYGQNTEAFF
TGTGCCAGCAGTCGATACGGACAGAACACTGAAGCTTTCTTT
>NA|TRBJ2-1|TRBV7-9|NA
CASSKQQGYNEQFF
TGTGCCAGCAGCAAACAACAGGGCTACAATGAGCAGTTCTTC
>NA|TRBJ2-2|TRBV18|NA
CASSRNTGELFF
TGTGCCAGCTCCCGGAACACCGGGGAGCTGTTTTTT
>few|TRBJ1-1|TRBV5-4|NA
CASSFFGSEAFF
TGTGCCAGCAGCTTTTTTGGGAGTGAAGCTTTCTTT
>once|TRBJ1-6|TRBV19|NA
CASRKGPYNSPLHF
TGTGCCAGCCGTAAGGGGCCATATAATTCACCCCTCCACTTT
>NA|TRBJ1-1|TRBV29-1|NA
CSVDSGRGKNTEAFF
TGCAGCGTTGATTCTGGGAGGGGCAAGAACACTGAAGCTTTCTTT
>NA|TRBJ2-2|TRBV10-3|TRBD2
CATSGGANTGELFF
TGTGCCACTAGCGGGGGGGCGAACACCGGGGAGCTGTTTTTT
>NA|TRBJ2-3|TRBV25-1|NA
CASSPVGGSADTQYF
TGTGCCAGCAGTCCTGTGGGGGGTAGCGCAGATACGCAGTATTTT
>NA|TRBJ2-1|TRBV6-5|NA
CASTLRGEQFF
TGTGCCAGCACCCTTAGAGGCGAGCAGTTCTTC
>NA|TRBJ2-2|TRBV6-5|TRBD1
CASTQGAGGELFF
TGTGCCAGCACCCAGGGGGCCGGCGGGGAGCTGTTTTTT
>NA|TRBJ2-3|TRBV9|NA
CASSGSHTADTQYF
TGTGCCAGCAGCGGGTCACACACCGCAGATACGCAGTATTTT